The source of this TCR beta chain is a study of tumor-infiltrating lymphocytes in primary liver carcinoma. Comment on this clonotype: Its specificity is not known. The junction departs from germline at one end; a sequencing error may be responsible.

Bulk tissue was left unsorted, and RNA and DNA were co-extracted from roughly 20-30 mg of it. Study results and limitations: Only about 7-24% of top clones occurred in every one of the five tumor regions. Whereas tumor region pairs overlapped more, tumor-adjacent and tumor-blood pairs overlapped less. A significantly higher top-250-clone fraction was found in tumors than in blood (p = 0.039).

A primer in the constant region served to generate TCR beta cDNA from 500 ng of total RNA. A slightly modified ARM-PCR protocol with three nested multiplex PCR rounds produced these TCR beta libraries. The first two PCR rounds used TRBV1-TRBV30 forward primers with a C-beta reverse primer, 9 to 10 cycles each. TCRdb re-derived calls from the multiplex PCR reads in MiXCR, one entry per CDR3 protein. The sample includes tens of thousands of distinct CDR3 sequences, 65% to 80% of them seen just once. CDR1 and CDR2 (germline): SGHRS, YFSETQ. The CDR3 loop spans 12 amino acids. The chain couples TRBV5-1 to TRBJ2-3; D possibly corresponds to TRBD1 (5 bases). The sample was liver tumor tissue from sampling region 1. The subset was: tumor region T1, superior pole. The clonotype comes from a middle-aged man with primary liver carcinoma and hepatitis B virus infection. The CDR3 DNA is TGCGCCAGCAGCCCTGCACAGGATGCGCAATATTTT. Translated, it gives CASSPAQDAQYF.